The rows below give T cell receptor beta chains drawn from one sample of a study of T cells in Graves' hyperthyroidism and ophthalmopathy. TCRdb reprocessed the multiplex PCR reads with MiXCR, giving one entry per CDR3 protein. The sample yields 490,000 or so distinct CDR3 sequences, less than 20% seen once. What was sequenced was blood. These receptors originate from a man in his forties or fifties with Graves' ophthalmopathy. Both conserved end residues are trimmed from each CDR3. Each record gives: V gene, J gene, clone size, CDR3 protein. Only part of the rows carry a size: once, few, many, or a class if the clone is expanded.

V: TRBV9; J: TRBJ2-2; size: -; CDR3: ASSVGLAPNTGELF
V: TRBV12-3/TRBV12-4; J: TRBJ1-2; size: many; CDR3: ASSPTGYGYT
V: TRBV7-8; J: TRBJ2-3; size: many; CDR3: ASSYSGRTEDTQY
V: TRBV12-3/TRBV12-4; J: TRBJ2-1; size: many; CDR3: ASSPNHDQRAEQF
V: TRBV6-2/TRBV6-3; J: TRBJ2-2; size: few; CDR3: ASSFGTVNTGELF
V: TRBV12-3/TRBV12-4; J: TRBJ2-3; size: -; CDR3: ASRPGQGLDTQY
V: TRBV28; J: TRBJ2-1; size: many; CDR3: ASSFVAGGRNEQF
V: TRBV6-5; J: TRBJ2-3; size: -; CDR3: ASSYTVTSGGATDTQY
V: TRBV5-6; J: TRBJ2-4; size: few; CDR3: ASASWGQGWNIQY
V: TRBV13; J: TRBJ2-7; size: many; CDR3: ASSFSPGTGNEQY
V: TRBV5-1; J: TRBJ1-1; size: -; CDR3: ASSLDSRTGSNQAF
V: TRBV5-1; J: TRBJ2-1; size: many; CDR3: ASSLGQGLVEQF
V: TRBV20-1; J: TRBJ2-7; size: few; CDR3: SARRQGYYEQY
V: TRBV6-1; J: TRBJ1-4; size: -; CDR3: ASSEAGTPNEKLF
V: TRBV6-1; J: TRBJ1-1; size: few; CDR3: ASSDAGGKGTEAF
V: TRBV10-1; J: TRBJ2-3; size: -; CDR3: ASSDCDFTDTQY
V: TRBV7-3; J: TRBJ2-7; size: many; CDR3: ASSLSVNSYEQY
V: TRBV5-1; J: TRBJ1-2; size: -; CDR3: ASSWGGTEAAYGYT
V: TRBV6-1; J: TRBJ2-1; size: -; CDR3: ASSAFAGSSYNEQF
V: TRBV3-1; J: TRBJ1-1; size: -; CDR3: ASSQVRGGGQRAF
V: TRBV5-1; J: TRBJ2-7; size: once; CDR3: ASSLVAGEDEQY
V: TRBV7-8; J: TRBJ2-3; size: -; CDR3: ASSLGTGLTSTDTQY
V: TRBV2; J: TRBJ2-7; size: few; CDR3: ASRGVPKGVGEQY
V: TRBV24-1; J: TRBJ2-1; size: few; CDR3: ATSDRTGGTYNEQF
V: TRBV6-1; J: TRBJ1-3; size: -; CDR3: ASSMTGHNSGNTIY
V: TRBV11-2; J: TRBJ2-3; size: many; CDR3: ASSPNAGTSSPGTDTQY
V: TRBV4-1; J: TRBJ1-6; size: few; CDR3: ASSQRDRTGRFNSPLH
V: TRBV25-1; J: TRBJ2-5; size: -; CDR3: ASKTGQGLGETQY
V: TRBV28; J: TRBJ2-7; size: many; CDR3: ASTETSGRRYEQY
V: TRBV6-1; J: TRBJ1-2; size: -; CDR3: ASSDLIGGYT
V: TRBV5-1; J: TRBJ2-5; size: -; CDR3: ASSLELGREETQY
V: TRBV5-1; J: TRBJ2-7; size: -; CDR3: ASRKDAYEQY
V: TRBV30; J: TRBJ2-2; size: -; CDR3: AWGGGYTGELF
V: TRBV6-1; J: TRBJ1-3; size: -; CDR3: ASSEFRVSGNTIY
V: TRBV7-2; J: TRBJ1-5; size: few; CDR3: ASTKSGIQPQH
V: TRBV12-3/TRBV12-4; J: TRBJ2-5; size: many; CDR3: ASSIGQNQETQY
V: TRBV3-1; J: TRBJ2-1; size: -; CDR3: ASARGGSYNEQF
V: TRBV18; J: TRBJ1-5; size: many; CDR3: ASSPRTDQPQH
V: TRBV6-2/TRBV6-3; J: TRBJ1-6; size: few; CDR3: ASSYSQGANSPLH
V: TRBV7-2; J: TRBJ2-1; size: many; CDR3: ASSLAGGRYNEQF
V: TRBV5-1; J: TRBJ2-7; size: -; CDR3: ASSLGIPGGYEQY